Listed below are T cell receptor beta chains from one sample, sequenced in a study of T cells in Graves' hyperthyroidism and ophthalmopathy. TCRdb called the multiplex PCR reads again in MiXCR, with one record for every CDR3 protein. Among hundreds of thousands of distinct CDR3 sequences listed, roughly a quarter were seen once. Sequencing input: blood. These receptors all come from a woman in her thirties or forties with Graves' ophthalmopathy. Each CDR3 is given with its conserved first and last residue. The order of the fields is CDR3 DNA, CDR3 protein, D gene, J gene, V gene, clone size, CDR3 length. D genes are given only for firm matches. Not every row has a clone size; where given, it reads once, few, many or a size class.

DNA: TGTGCCAGCAGCTTTCTAGCGGGCTCCTACAATGAGCAGTTCTTC
CDR3: CASSFLAGSYNEQFF
D: TRBD2
J: TRBJ2-1
V: TRBV7-2
size: many
length: 15

DNA: TGTGCCAGCAGTTACGAACTAACCGGGACAGGGTGGTTCGAGCAGTACTTC
CDR3: CASSYELTGTGWFEQYF
D: TRBD1
J: TRBJ2-7
V: TRBV6-2/TRBV6-3
size: -
length: 17

DNA: TGTGCCAGCAGCCCAACGGGACTAGTAACAGATACGCAGTATTTT
CDR3: CASSPTGLVTDTQYF
D: TRBD2
J: TRBJ2-3
V: TRBV11-2
size: many
length: 15

DNA: TGTGCCAGTAGTCCCCGGACAGGGTTCATGAACACTGAAGCTTTCTTT
CDR3: CASSPRTGFMNTEAFF
D: TRBD1
J: TRBJ1-1
V: TRBV19
size: many
length: 16

DNA: TGTGCCAGTAGTATAGCGGGAGATGAAGACGAGCAGTACTTC
CDR3: CASSIAGDEDEQYF
D: -
J: TRBJ2-7
V: TRBV19
size: many
length: 14

DNA: TGTGCCAGCAGCCTCGTCAGTATCCTGCGTTCCCAAGAGACCCAGTACTTC
CDR3: CASSLVSILRSQETQYF
D: -
J: TRBJ2-5
V: TRBV7-8
size: many
length: 17

DNA: TGTGCCAGCAGTGAAACGGCGCGGGGCTACACCTTC
CDR3: CASSETARGYTF
D: -
J: TRBJ1-2
V: TRBV2
size: many
length: 12

DNA: TGCAGCGCTAGAAAAGCAGTCGCTAACACCGGGGAGCTGTTTTTT
CDR3: CSARKAVANTGELFF
D: -
J: TRBJ2-2
V: TRBV20-1
size: many
length: 15

DNA: TGTGCCAGCAGTAAACGGACTAGCGGGAGCCTCAGGAACGAGCAGTACTTC
CDR3: CASSKRTSGSLRNEQYF
D: TRBD2
J: TRBJ2-7
V: TRBV12-3/TRBV12-4
size: few
length: 17

DNA: TGTGCCAGCAGGAACCCGGGACAGCCCCAAGAGACCCAGTACTTC
CDR3: CASRNPGQPQETQYF
D: TRBD1
J: TRBJ2-5
V: TRBV6-1
size: many
length: 15

DNA: TGTGCCATTAGCGATGCGGGATGGCAGTACGAGCAGTACTTC
CDR3: CAISDAGWQYEQYF
D: -
J: TRBJ2-7
V: TRBV6-2/TRBV6-3
size: many
length: 14

DNA: TGCAGTGCTGAGAGGGCACAGGGGGCCTACGAGCAGTACTTC
CDR3: CSAERAQGAYEQYF
D: TRBD1
J: TRBJ2-7
V: TRBV20-1
size: -
length: 14

DNA: TGTGCCAGCCTCCCGGGAGGGAAAGCCTACGAGCAGTACTTC
CDR3: CASLPGGKAYEQYF
D: TRBD2
J: TRBJ2-7
V: TRBV28
size: many
length: 14

DNA: TGTGCCAGCAGAAAGACAAGAAACTACGAGCAGTACTTC
CDR3: CASRKTRNYEQYF
D: -
J: TRBJ2-7
V: TRBV6-1
size: once
length: 13

DNA: TGCAGTGCTAGCTTCCGGGACGGCCTTCTGGAGCAGTACTTC
CDR3: CSASFRDGLLEQYF
D: -
J: TRBJ2-7
V: TRBV20-1
size: many
length: 14

DNA: TGTGCCAGTACCTTTAGCGGGAGGGCCCGGAACGGGGAGCTGTTTTTT
CDR3: CASTFSGRARNGELFF
D: TRBD2
J: TRBJ2-2
V: TRBV19
size: many
length: 16

DNA: TGTGCCAGCAGTTTGATGATGAACACTGAAGCTTTCTTT
CDR3: CASSLMMNTEAFF
D: -
J: TRBJ1-1
V: TRBV27
size: many
length: 13

DNA: TGTGCCATCAGCGGGACTAGCGGGGCGAACACCGGGGAGCTGTTTTTT
CDR3: CAISGTSGANTGELFF
D: TRBD2
J: TRBJ2-2
V: TRBV2
size: -
length: 16

DNA: TGTGCCAGCAGTTTGGGGTTGGAAGCTTTCTTT
CDR3: CASSLGLEAFF
D: -
J: TRBJ1-1
V: TRBV28
size: many
length: 11

DNA: TGTGCCACCAGCAGAGGGGGCGCCGGGGCCAACGTCCTGACTTTC
CDR3: CATSRGGAGANVLTF
D: -
J: TRBJ2-6
V: TRBV15
size: -
length: 15

DNA: TGTGCCAGCGCCGCCATCGACCTCAACACCGGGGAGCTGTTTTTT
CDR3: CASAAIDLNTGELFF
D: -
J: TRBJ2-2
V: TRBV12-3/TRBV12-4
size: once
length: 15

DNA: TGTGCCACCAGCTCTTTCCGGGAGGGCAATCAGCCCCAGCATTTT
CDR3: CATSSFREGNQPQHF
D: -
J: TRBJ1-5
V: TRBV15
size: many
length: 15

DNA: TGTGCCAGCAGGGGACTAGCGTTATACGAGCAGTACTTC
CDR3: CASRGLALYEQYF
D: TRBD2
J: TRBJ2-7
V: TRBV28
size: many
length: 13

DNA: TGCGCCAGCAGCGGGGGACAGGGAGGTGACTATGGCTACACCTTC
CDR3: CASSGGQGGDYGYTF
D: TRBD1
J: TRBJ1-2
V: TRBV5-1
size: many
length: 15

DNA: TGTGCCAGCAGTTACAAACAGGGGAACCAGCCCCAGCATTTT
CDR3: CASSYKQGNQPQHF
D: TRBD1
J: TRBJ1-5
V: TRBV6-5
size: few
length: 14

DNA: TGTGCCAGCAGCCAAGTTAGCGGGGGGACGGAGACCCAGTACTTC
CDR3: CASSQVSGGTETQYF
D: TRBD2
J: TRBJ2-5
V: TRBV3-1
size: -
length: 15

DNA: TGTGCCACCAGTGACCCCACAGGGGATGAGACCCAGTACTTC
CDR3: CATSDPTGDETQYF
D: TRBD1
J: TRBJ2-5
V: TRBV24-1
size: many
length: 14

DNA: TGCAGTGCTAGAGTTTCCGACACTGAAGCTTTCTTT
CDR3: CSARVSDTEAFF
D: -
J: TRBJ1-1
V: TRBV20-1
size: many
length: 12

DNA: TGCAGTGCTTCGGGACTTTTATTAGAGACCCAGTACTTC
CDR3: CSASGLLLETQYF
D: -
J: TRBJ2-5
V: TRBV20-1
size: many
length: 13

DNA: TGCGCCAGCAGCCTGGCAAGACAATGGGGCCGAGATCAGCCCCAGCATTTT
CDR3: CASSLARQWGRDQPQHF
D: -
J: TRBJ1-5
V: TRBV4-1
size: many
length: 17

DNA: TGCAGTGCTCGGGGACACCCTGAGACTGAAGCTTTCTTT
CDR3: CSARGHPETEAFF
D: -
J: TRBJ1-1
V: TRBV20-1
size: many
length: 13

DNA: TGTGCCAGCAGCTTCCGACTAGCGGGAGGGCCCTACGAGCAGTACTTC
CDR3: CASSFRLAGGPYEQYF
D: TRBD2
J: TRBJ2-7
V: TRBV11-2
size: many
length: 16

DNA: TGTGCCAGCAGGCGACAACTTTACGAGCAGTACTTC
CDR3: CASRRQLYEQYF
D: -
J: TRBJ2-7
V: TRBV6-1
size: many
length: 12

DNA: TGTGCCAGCAGTTCCGGGGCCAGGGCGACCTACGAGCAGTACTTC
CDR3: CASSSGARATYEQYF
D: -
J: TRBJ2-7
V: TRBV12-3/TRBV12-4
size: many
length: 15

DNA: TGTGCCAGCAGTTTAGGGGGGCCCACAGATACGCAGTATTTT
CDR3: CASSLGGPTDTQYF
D: -
J: TRBJ2-3
V: TRBV27
size: many
length: 14

DNA: TGCAGTGCTAGAAAGGGAACTCTAGCGGGAGAGACCCAGTACTTC
CDR3: CSARKGTLAGETQYF
D: TRBD2
J: TRBJ2-5
V: TRBV20-1
size: many
length: 15

DNA: TGTGCCAGCAGTTTGAGGACAGGGACTGGCTACACCTTC
CDR3: CASSLRTGTGYTF
D: TRBD1
J: TRBJ1-2
V: TRBV12-3/TRBV12-4
size: -
length: 13

DNA: TGTGCCAGCAGAAAGCGGCTAGCGGCTAACACCGGGGAGCTGTTTTTT
CDR3: CASRKRLAANTGELFF
D: TRBD2
J: TRBJ2-2
V: TRBV3-1
size: -
length: 16

DNA: TGCAGCGTTGAAGATGCCTCGGGGCACTCCCTCCTGAACGAGCAGTACTTC
CDR3: CSVEDASGHSLLNEQYF
D: -
J: TRBJ2-7
V: TRBV29-1
size: many
length: 17

DNA: TGTGCCAGCAGTATCCGACGGGAGAACACTGAAGCTTTCTTT
CDR3: CASSIRRENTEAFF
D: -
J: TRBJ1-1
V: TRBV28
size: few
length: 14

DNA: TGCAGTGCTAGCTCCGAGTCCCTAGCCAAAAACATTCAGTACTTC
CDR3: CSASSESLAKNIQYF
D: -
J: TRBJ2-4
V: TRBV20-1
size: many
length: 15

DNA: TGTGCCAGCAGCCCCCGGGCCGGGATGAACACTGAAGCTTTCTTT
CDR3: CASSPRAGMNTEAFF
D: -
J: TRBJ1-1
V: TRBV11-2
size: few
length: 15

DNA: TGTGCCAGCAGTAGAGCGGGGACGAACACCGGGGAGCTGTTTTTT
CDR3: CASSRAGTNTGELFF
D: TRBD2
J: TRBJ2-2
V: TRBV12-3/TRBV12-4
size: many
length: 15

DNA: TGTGCCACCAGCAGAGATTCTCGGACGGCTAGCGGGAGAATCCACTACGAGCAGTACTTC
CDR3: CATSRDSRTASGRIHYEQYF
D: TRBD2
J: TRBJ2-7
V: TRBV15
size: many
length: 20

DNA: TGTGCCAGCGGGACAGGGGGAAATAACAATCAGCCCCAGCATTTT
CDR3: CASGTGGNNNQPQHF
D: TRBD1
J: TRBJ1-5
V: TRBV28
size: once
length: 15

DNA: TGTGCCTGGAACCGGAGGGGAGAGACCCAGTACTTC
CDR3: CAWNRRGETQYF
D: -
J: TRBJ2-5
V: TRBV30
size: -
length: 12

DNA: TGTGCCAGTACCAAAACTTTACTAGCGGGAGGGTCGCAAACCGGGGAGCTGTTTTTT
CDR3: CASTKTLLAGGSQTGELFF
D: TRBD2
J: TRBJ2-2
V: TRBV19
size: many
length: 19

DNA: TGTGCCAGCATTAGGACCCCAAGCTCCTACGAGCAGTACTTC
CDR3: CASIRTPSSYEQYF
D: -
J: TRBJ2-7
V: TRBV2
size: -
length: 14

DNA: TGTGCCAGCAGTGCGTCGACAGGTCCCAACTATGGCTACACCTTC
CDR3: CASSASTGPNYGYTF
D: -
J: TRBJ1-2
V: TRBV28
size: -
length: 15

DNA: TGCGCCAGCAGCCAATCCGGGACAGGGGGATCTAACGAGCAGTACTTC
CDR3: CASSQSGTGGSNEQYF
D: TRBD1
J: TRBJ2-7
V: TRBV4-1
size: -
length: 16

DNA: TGTGCCAGCCGAGGAAACAGGGGTCGGCAGCCCCAGCATTTT
CDR3: CASRGNRGRQPQHF
D: TRBD1
J: TRBJ1-5
V: TRBV2
size: -
length: 14

DNA: TGTGCCAGCAGCCCCATCCACCCAACTAGCACTGAAGCTTTCTTT
CDR3: CASSPIHPTSTEAFF
D: -
J: TRBJ1-1
V: TRBV3-1
size: many
length: 15

DNA: TGTGCCAGTAGTGAGGAAGGCTTGGGGCGCTCCTACGAGCAGTACTTC
CDR3: CASSEEGLGRSYEQYF
D: -
J: TRBJ2-7
V: TRBV11-2
size: -
length: 16

DNA: TGTGCCAGCAGTGACAGGTTGGATCAGCCCCAGCATTTT
CDR3: CASSDRLDQPQHF
D: -
J: TRBJ1-5
V: TRBV2
size: many
length: 13

DNA: TGTGCCAGCAGCCCGACAGGGGTAGACGGTCAGCCCCAGCATTTT
CDR3: CASSPTGVDGQPQHF
D: TRBD1
J: TRBJ1-5
V: TRBV11-2
size: many
length: 15

DNA: TGTGCCAGCAGTTTATACAGCGGAGGGGCGGTGACCCAGTACTTC
CDR3: CASSLYSGGAVTQYF
D: -
J: TRBJ2-5
V: TRBV28
size: few
length: 15

DNA: TGTGCCAGCAGGGGAGTTATTTACGAGCAGTACTTC
CDR3: CASRGVIYEQYF
D: -
J: TRBJ2-7
V: TRBV28
size: many
length: 12

DNA: TGTGCCAGTGACAGGGGTAGGGCAGTTACGCAGTATTTT
CDR3: CASDRGRAVTQYF
D: TRBD1
J: TRBJ2-3
V: TRBV7-9
size: few
length: 13